The source of this TCR beta chain is a study of T cell responses to AZD1222 COVID-19 vaccine. Sequenced by immunoSEQ multiplex PCR; TCRdb stores in-frame clones only, minus some. The data hold about 140,000 clones, with roughly 92% observed a single time. Looked up from germline, CDR1 is MNHEY and CDR2 is SVGEGT. Trimming removed 6 bases from V and 1 base from J; junction bases left unmatched: 7. This CDR3 is built from 15 residues. The TCR was taken from an adult in good health. Here the sequenced sample was peripheral blood, taken on day 0 of AZD1222 vaccination. V is TRBV6-2 or TRBV6-3 and J is TRBJ2-5; TRBD2 matches 8 bases. Here the CDR3 DNA reads TGTGCCAGCAGCAAACTAGCGGAGCCCCAAGAGACCCAGTACTTC. Protein product: CASSKLAEPQETQYF.